This TCR beta chain was captured in a study of shared clonotypes between healthy human individuals. Selected positively for CCR7 and CD45RO-negative, naive CD8 cells excluded terminally differentiated effector memory CD45RA+ cells. Trimming removed 3 bases from V and 1 base from J, with 6 bases in between. The CDR3 sequence is 13 residues long. Germline-derived CDR1 and CDR2 are PRHDT and FYEKMQ (reference sequence). Produced via immunoSEQ multiplex PCR; TCRdb's table is partial and in-frame only. The profile covers around 640,000 clones, with about 96% appearing a single time and around 0.1% taken by the ten largest.

The sample consisted of naive CD8+ T cells sorted from blood. The receptor comes from a young woman in good health. This chain links TRBV13 with TRBJ2-5; D might be TRBD1 or TRBD2, each matching 5 bases. The CDR3 DNA sequence: TGTGCCAGCAGCTTCGGGGCCCAAGAGACCCAGTACTTC. The encoded protein is CASSFGAQETQYF.